This TCR beta chain was sequenced in a study of T cells after yellow fever vaccination. As for the study in general: CD3, CD45RA, CCR7 and CD95 defined the sorted EM, EMRA, CM and Tscm memory subsets.

Trimming took 0 bases from V and 2 from J; bases not matched to a gene: 3. The length of the CDR3 is 16 residues. Germline assignment: CDR1 ENHRY and CDR2 SYGVKD. Overall study findings and caveats: Subsequent booster samples again held most clones from primary vaccination (96% CD4, 85% to 90% CD8). Sorted memory subsets on day 0 lacked detectable levels of almost all vaccine-responding clonotypes.

TCRdb re-called the 5' RACE reads through MiXCR, storing one row per CDR3 protein. The data show 50,000 to 75,000 distinct CDR3 sequences, 5.7% seen once. The chain is built from TRBV10-3 and TRBJ2-2, with TRBD1 matching over 7 bases. The sequence was collected from a man between 18 and 29 years old who received the YFV17D yellow fever vaccine. The material was PBMCs, either bulk or a sorted T-cell subset (CD4+, CD8+, memory, or dextramer-sorted; not recorded which), obtained on the day of the yellow fever booster vaccination. This chain's CDR3 is CAISESGTVNTGELFF. The DNA of the CDR3 is TGTGCCATCAGTGAGTCGGGGACAGTCAACACCGGGGAGCTGTTTTTT.